This T cell receptor (beta chain) emerged from a study of T cells in Graves' hyperthyroidism and ophthalmopathy. Study results and caveats: Blood also held most thyroid clonotypes expanded beyond 0.001.

There are a few counts of this clonotype. Its antigen is not known. Amplification targeted TCR beta CDR3 regions from RNA transcripts. Using the HTBI primer set, a first-round RT-PCR was run on the TCR CDR3. TCRdb re-called the multiplex PCR reads with MiXCR, one entry per CDR3 protein. The sample carries 300,000 to 400,000 distinct CDR3 sequences, around a sixth recorded once. Patients aged 18 to 65 with hyperthyroidism were newly diagnosed, with duration under 2 months. From germline, CDR1 is MNHNS and CDR2 SASEGT. Trimming removed 5 bases from V and 2 bases from J, with 13 bases in between. The CDR3 contains 15 residues.

Sequenced material: blood. This TCR derives from a woman aged 50 to 65 with Graves' hyperthyroidism. This chain joins TRBV6-1 and TRBJ2-4; D is possibly TRBD2 (6 bases). CDR3 DNA: TGTGCCAGCAGTAAACCCCGGGAGTCCAAAAACATTCAGTACTTC. Translating gives CASSKPRESKNIQYF.